The clone carrying this T cell receptor beta chain is large (0.1 to 1%) by share. Antigen unknown. This sample was taken from a study of spatial heterogeneity in lung cancer. Study-wide findings and caveats: The study found that expanded intratumoral alpha and beta TCR counts tracked tumor mutation counts. Coverage estimated for tumor T cells reached roughly 6.8% for alpha chains and 11% to 15% for beta chains.

The time point denotes: sample taken at primary tumor resection. No cells were sorted before sequencing. The whole RNA sequenced was extracted from tumor, nontumor lung or frozen PBMC. The CDR3 has 15 residues. Germline loops: CDR1 SGHRS, CDR2 YFSETQ. The trim removed 4 bases at V and 4 bases at J, leaving 5 bases unmatched. In TCRdb, the 5' RACE reads were re-called with MiXCR into one record per CDR3 protein. The data hold 2,600 or so distinct CDR3 sequences, with 5.5% to 7.5% observed a single time. The V and J genes are TRBV5-1 and TRBJ2-1, with 10 nucleotides matching TRBD1. The origin of this receptor is a male donor with early-stage non-small cell lung cancer. Sequencing used lung tumor tissue, obtained at surgery. The CDR3 loop reads CASSMGTGVYNEQFF. The CDR3 nucleotides read TGCGCCAGCAGCATGGGGACAGGGGTATACAATGAGCAGTTCTTC.